This passage covers 23 T cell receptor beta chains from one sample sequenced in a study of T cells in Graves' hyperthyroidism and ophthalmopathy. RNA transcripts yielded amplified TCR beta CDR3 regions. First-round RT-PCR with HTBI primers amplified the TCR CDR3 region. One entry per CDR3 protein results from TCRdb running MiXCR on the multiplex PCR reads. The top ten clones hold about 9% of a sample with 750,000 to 900,000 distinct CDR3 sequences, roughly 37% of them seen once. The specimen sequenced was blood. The origin of the receptors is a man between 18 and 35 years old with Graves' hyperthyroidism.

Points on this clonotype: A much larger clone lies one base from this, so it may be a read error. V and J are TRBV5-1 and TRBJ2-2; D is perhaps TRBD2 (6 bases). CDR1 and CDR2 (germline): SGHRS, YFSETQ. CDR3 size: 15 residues. V was trimmed by 4 bases and J by 7 bases, leaving 17 bases between them. CDR3 sequence: CASSGTGVDIGELFF. CDR3 sequence (DNA): TGCGCCAGCAGCGGAACGGGAGTGGACATCGGGGAGCTGTTTTTT.

This clonotype has ten or more counts. The J gene is TRBJ1-1, the V gene TRBV29-1; no reliable D call. The CDR3 contains 12 residues. V lost 8 bases, J lost 0 bases, and 10 bases lay in between. CDR1 and CDR2 (germline): SQVTM, ANQGSEA. The CDR3 DNA is TGCAGCCCGAACCCAGTGAACACTGAAGCTTTCTTT. Translation: CSPNPVNTEAFF. The complete variable domain, with remaining parts taken from reference TRBV29-1 and TRBJ1-1, reads SAVISQKPSRDICQRGTSLTIQCQVDSQVTMMFWYRQQPGQSLTLIATANQGSEATYESGFVIDKFPISRPNLTFSTLTVSNMSPEDSSIYLCSPNPVNTEAFFGQGTRLTVV.

The chain links TRBV5-1 to TRBJ1-2; D ambiguous. The CDR3 loop spans 15 amino acids. Germline CDR1 reads SGHRS; CDR2 reads YFSETQ. Trimming took off 0 bases at V and 0 bases at J, with 9 bases between the two ends. As DNA, the CDR3 is TGCGCCAGCAGCTTGGCCAAACGGGCTAACTATGGCTACACCTTC. Amino acid sequence: CASSLAKRANYGYTF.

V usage is TRBV6-5 and J usage is TRBJ2-7, with unresolved D. This CDR3 region has 16 residues. Trimming removed 4 bases from V and 0 bases from J, with 16 bases in between. CDR1 is MNHEY, CDR2 SVGAGI, per germline. As DNA, the CDR3 is TGTGCCAGCAGTTTATTGGCCCAAACCCTCTCCTACGAGCAGTACTTC. Translation gives CASSLLAQTLSYEQYF.

The rearrangement links TRBV20-1 to TRBJ2-2, with TRBD2 matching 7 bases. The V gene end was trimmed by 7 bases and the J gene end by 5 bases; junction bases not matched to a gene: 4. The CDR3 contains 12 residues. Germline-derived CDR1 and CDR2 are DFQATT and SNEGSKA (reference sequence). The CDR3 here is CSGSGETGELFF. The CDR3 DNA reads as TGCAGTGGGAGCGGGGAGACCGGGGAGCTGTTTTTT.

The V call is TRBV15, the J call TRBJ1-4, with 7 bases matching TRBD1. The CDR3 has 11 residues. Trimming removed 8 bases from V and 10 bases from J; junction bases left unmatched: 4. Germline V gene sequence: CDR1 LNHNV, CDR2 YYDKDF (reference sequence). The CDR3 here is CATGTAGKLFF. CDR3 bases: TGTGCCACCGGGACAGCTGGAAAACTGTTTTTT.

In the case of this clonotype: At one boundary the junction diverges from the germline segment, which might be a read error. The chain links TRBV7-9 to TRBJ2-2; no firm D call. CDR3 length equals 17 residues. The germline V gene encodes CDR1 SEHNR and CDR2 FQNEAQ (reference sequence). CDR3 in DNA: TGTGTCAGCAGCTTAGCCTCGGGCAGGAAGAACACCGGGGAGCTGTTTTTT. Its protein product is CVSSLASGRKNTGELFF.

This clonotype was detected a few times. The CDR3 DNA reads TGTGCCAGCAGTTACGGGACTAGCGGGAGACTAGAGACCCAGTACTTC. Translated: CASSYGTSGRLETQYF. The rearrangement joins TRBV6-1 to TRBJ2-5; 14 bases agree with TRBD2. The J segment lost 4 bases and the V segment lost 5 bases, leaving 6 bases of the junction unmatched. The CDR3 consists of 16 residues. Germline CDR1 reads MNHNS; CDR2 reads SASEGT.

The chain recombines TRBV5-1 with TRBJ2-2, with 11 bases matching TRBD2. V shed 2 bases and J 5 bases; nucleotides not matched to a gene: 5. The germline CDR1 and CDR2 sequences are SGHRS and YFSETQ. The length of the CDR3 is 16 residues. CDR3 nucleotides: TGCGCCAGCAGCTTCGGGACTAGCGGAGAAACCGGGGAGCTGTTTTTT. It yields the protein CASSFGTSGETGELFF.

The chain employs TRBV11-2 and TRBJ1-5, with D possibly matching TRBD1 (5 bases). CDR3 size: 13 residues. Trimming left V 3 bases short and J 9 bases short, with 12 bases between. From germline, CDR1 is SGHAT and CDR2 FQNNGV. This CDR3 is CASSFLVGTPQHF. DNA of the CDR3: TGTGCCAGCAGCTTTTTGGTAGGGACGCCCCAGCATTTT. Full variable domain (remainder filled in from reference TRBV11-2 and TRBJ1-5): EAGVAQSPRYKIIEKRQSVAFWCNPISGHATLYWYQQILGQGPKLLIQFQNNGVVDDSQLPKDRFSAERLKGVDSTLKIQPAKLEDSAVYLCASSFLVGTPQHFGDGTRLSIL.

CDR3 sequence reads: CASSPKGSNTIYF. In nucleotides, the CDR3 is TGTGCCAGCAGCCCAAAGGGATCGAACACCATATATTTT. V is TRBV7-2 and J is TRBJ1-3; D not resolved. Trimming shortened V by 5 bases and J by 7 bases, and 12 bases separated the two germline ends. This CDR3 contains 13 residues. Germline loops: CDR1 SGHTA, CDR2 FQGNSA.

In its sample, this clonotype was seen many times. This chain links TRBV20-1 with TRBJ1-1; tentative D call: TRBD1 (5 bases). Per the germline V gene, CDR1 is DFQATT and CDR2 is SNEGSKA (reference sequence). The CDR3 is 13 residues long. V was shortened by 0 bases and J by 4 bases, with 9 bases between the two germline ends. The CDR3 DNA sequence: TGCAGTGCTAGAGAGGGGCCCGGCACTGAAGCTTTCTTT. It is translated as CSAREGPGTEAFF.

This clonotype was detected only once. The genes are TRBV29-1 and TRBJ1-3; D remains unclear. Looked up from germline, CDR1 is SQVTM and CDR2 is ANQGSEA. Trimming cost V 2 bases and J 3 bases, with 8 bases left between them. The CDR3 has 13 residues. The CDR3 nucleotides are TGCAGCGTTGAACGGCAGAATGGAAACACCATATATTTT. Translated, it gives CSVERQNGNTIYF.

This chain connects TRBV5-4 to TRBJ1-1; no firm D call. Germline V gene sequence: CDR1 SGHNT, CDR2 YYREEE (reference sequence). V was shortened by 1 base and J by 2 bases, with 12 bases between the two germline ends. This CDR3 is built from 15 residues. The CDR3 here is CASSLMVGLNTEAFF. For the CDR3, the DNA is TGTGCCAGCAGCTTGATGGTTGGGCTAAACACTGAAGCTTTCTTT.

The rearrangement links TRBV4-1 to TRBJ1-2; D gene unclear. The CDR3 consists of 14 residues. The germline gives CDR1 MGHRA, CDR2 YSYEKL. V lost 4 bases and J lost 3, with 12 bases in between. The CDR3 loop reads CASSPPGRDYGYTF. The CDR3, as DNA: TGCGCCAGCAGCCCCCCTGGCCGCGACTATGGCTACACCTTC.

This clonotype appeared many times. This chain connects TRBV7-9 to TRBJ2-7; the D is unclear. The CDR3 has 13 residues. Germline CDR1 and CDR2: SEHNR and FQNEAQ (reference sequence). V was shortened by 5 bases and J by 4 bases, with 12 bases between the two germline ends. CDR3 coding DNA: TGTGCCAGCAGCCAGACCCAGGAATACGAGCAGTACTTC. Its protein product is CASSQTQEYEQYF.

This clonotype was observed many times. The chain is built from TRBV7-9 and TRBJ1-2; a possible D gene is TRBD1 (6 bases). V was clipped by 4 bases and J by 0 bases, with 12 bases between them. This CDR3 spans 15 amino acids. CDR1 and CDR2 (germline): SEHNR, FQNEAQ (reference sequence). The CDR3 bases are TGTGCCAGCAGCTCAACAGGGTCCCCTAACTATGGCTACACCTTC. Its protein product is CASSSTGSPNYGYTF.

This clonotype was counted only a few times. This rearrangement joins TRBV6-1 to TRBJ1-5; D gene unclear. Trimming left V 7 bases short and J 3 bases short, with 7 bases between. The germline CDR1 and CDR2 sequences are MNHNS and SASEGT. The CDR3 spans 12 residues. CDR3 region: CASMNPNQPQHF. Written as DNA, the CDR3 is TGTGCCAGCATGAACCCCAATCAGCCCCAGCATTTT.

Concerning this clonotype itself: A much bigger clone sits one base away, suggesting this may be a read error. No conserved phenylalanine or tryptophan ends this CDR3, so it is likely a read error. This rearrangement joins TRBV2 to TRBJ2-7; D unresolved. This CDR3 has 12 amino acids. Germline V gives CDR1 SNHLY, CDR2 FYNNEI. With 10 bases removed from V and 6 bases from J, the gap between germline ends came to 16 bases. This CDR3 reads CATVRHSGEQYL. For the CDR3, the DNA is TGTGCCACCGTGAGACATTCGGGCGAGCAGTACCTC.

This clonotype occurred a few times. In DNA form, the CDR3 reads TGCGCCAGCAGCTTGGAGCGGATCCCGGAGACCCAGTACTTC. It translates to CASSLERIPETQYF. The rearrangement uses TRBV5-1 and TRBJ2-5; D might be TRBD2 (5 bases). V lost 0 bases and J lost 5, with 11 bases in between. Per germline, CDR1 SGHRS and CDR2 YFSETQ. This CDR3 contains 14 residues.

This clonotype has just a few counts. This chain uses TRBV7-2 with TRBJ2-5; D is ambiguous. This CDR3 is 13 amino acids long. The V end was cut by 11 bases, the J end by 1 base, with 14 bases between. Germline CDR1 is SGHTA and CDR2 is FQGNSA. DNA of the CDR3: TGTGCCGTCCGGCCCCCTTCCCAAGAGACCCAGTACTTC. Amino acid sequence: CAVRPPSQETQYF.

This chain connects TRBV10-3 to TRBJ2-5; D is uncertain. This CDR3 comprises 11 residues. V lost 5 bases, J lost 2 bases, and 3 bases lay in between. The germline V gene has CDR1 ENHRY and CDR2 SYGVKD. The CDR3 here is CAISPQETQYF. The DNA of the CDR3 is TGTGCCATCAGTCCACAAGAGACCCAGTACTTC.

In the case of this clonotype: This may be a read error, as it is one base from a much larger clone. V and J are TRBV10-3 and TRBJ1-1; 7 positions agree with TRBD1. Germline values: CDR1 ENHRY, CDR2 SYGVKD. Trimming removed 6 bases from V and 3 bases from J; junction bases left unmatched: 7. The CDR3 covers 14 residues. CDR3 sequence: CAIRLTGPDTEAFF. The CDR3 nucleotides are TGTGCCATCAGGTTGACAGGGCCGGACACTGAAGCTTTCTTT.